This T cell receptor beta chain was found in a study of cytomegalovirus exposure and HLA in healthy donors. Study results and limitations: TCR beta V- and J-gene trimming was later associated with a missense DCLRE1C variant. The study flagged around 160 TCR beta chains as cytomegalovirus-associated. At a 0.05 false discovery rate, a later analysis found 15,000 to 20,000 TCR beta sequences to be associated with HLA alleles.

With respect to this clone: Its antigen is unknown.

Primers included in the PCR were 60 Vbeta and 13 Jbeta primers. TCRdb keeps only in-frame clones here, not all; method: immunoSEQ multiplex PCR. The sample records about 180,000 clones, 70% to 90% being singletons. Germline V CDR1 and CDR2: MNHNY, SVGAGI (reference sequence). V was cut by 7 bases and J by 8 bases, with 9 bases left in between. This CDR3 is built from 12 residues. Material: PBMCs. The chain has TRBV6-6 and TRBJ1-6, with D possibly being TRBD1 (6 bases). The clonotype was recovered from a woman aged 30 to 39 in good health and CMV-seronegative. The DNA of the CDR3 is TGTGCCAGCACACAGGGAGATTCACCCCTCCACTTT. Its translation: CASTQGDSPLHF.